The entry below gives a single T cell receptor beta chain sequence along with its context. The antigen is undetermined. A J-beta primer mix and a sample-barcoded 5' primer were used in a second PCR of roughly 6 to 12 cycles. MiXCR was run by TCRdb on the 5' RACE reads, yielding one entry per CDR3 protein. The table shows some 760,000 distinct CDR3 sequences, with 20% to 30% occurring only once. The source of the sample is a study of blood T cells in healthy people across ages. Broader study findings: A greater number of naive CD4+ cells and higher diversity distinguished long-lived donors from aged donors.

The CDR3 has 16 amino acids. Trimming cost V 3 bases and J 8 bases; bases outside gene matches: 11. The germline CDR1 and CDR2 sequences are SGHDT and YYEEEE. The same sample was also studied in work on T cells of mothers and their children.

This chain links TRBV5-6 with TRBJ1-4, with 9 bases identical to TRBD1. The specimen was blood. The sequence came from a boy between 10 and 17 years old in good health. CDR3 region: CASSSYPGQGREKLFF. The DNA of the CDR3 is TGTGCCAGCAGCTCATACCCGGGACAGGGACGAGAAAAACTGTTTTTT.